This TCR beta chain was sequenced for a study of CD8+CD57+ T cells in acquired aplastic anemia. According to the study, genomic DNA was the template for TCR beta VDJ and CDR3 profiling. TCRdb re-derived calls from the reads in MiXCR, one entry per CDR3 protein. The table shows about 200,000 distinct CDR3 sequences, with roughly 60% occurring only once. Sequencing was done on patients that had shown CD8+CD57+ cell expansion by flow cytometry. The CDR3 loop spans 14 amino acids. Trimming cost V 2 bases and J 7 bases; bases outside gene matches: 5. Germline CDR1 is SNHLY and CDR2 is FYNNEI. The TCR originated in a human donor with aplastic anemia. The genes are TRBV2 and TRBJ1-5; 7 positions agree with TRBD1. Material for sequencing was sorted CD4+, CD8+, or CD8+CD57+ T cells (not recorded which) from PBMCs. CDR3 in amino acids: CASSERGRGQPQHF. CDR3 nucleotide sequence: TGTGCCAGCAGTGAAAGGGGGCGAGGACAGCCCCAGCATTTT.